Following are 25 T cell receptor beta chains from one sample sequenced in a study of OX40 agonist ivuxolimab in advanced cancers. Libraries were made using the immunoSEQ multiplex PCR assay. TCRdb stores this immuneACCESS table with in-frame sequences only. Part of the clones is absent; in the studies checked, under half of the shortfall reflects unresolved V genes, and no reason is known for the rest. This sample is represented by around 66,000 clones; about 85% of them were singletons. Around 2% of the sample lies in the top ten. Source: CD4+ or CD8+ T cells sorted from blood, taken in a trial of the OX40 agonist ivuxolimab. The receptor set was obtained from an adult with an advanced solid tumor such as melanoma, head and neck, liver or kidney cancer.

V gene TRBV18 combines with J gene TRBJ2-3; either TRBD1 or TRBD2 may fit D (5 bases each). The CDR3 is made up of 12 amino acids. CDR1 and CDR2 from the germline V gene are KGHSH and LQKENI. V lost 6 bases, J lost 11 bases, and 15 bases lay in between. CDR3 sequence: CASSTRDLVQYF. The CDR3 DNA is TGTGCCAGCTCGACAAGGGACCTGGTGCAGTATTTT.

This rearrangement joins TRBV10-3 to TRBJ2-7; tentatively, D is TRBD1 or TRBD2 (5 bases each). This CDR3 contains 13 residues. Trimming removed 7 bases at V and 3 bases at J, with 13 bases between. The germline V gene has CDR1 ENHRY and CDR2 SYGVKD. The CDR3 nucleotides are TGTGCCATCAACCGGGACCTTTACTACGAGCAGTACTTC. Translation gives CAINRDLYYEQYF.

V usage is TRBV5-1 and J usage is TRBJ1-2; D unclear. The CDR3 has 15 residues. CDR1 and CDR2 from the germline V gene are SGHRS and YFSETQ. Trimming left V 4 bases short and J 4 bases short, with 17 bases between. CDR3 region: CASSPFSFSSYGYTF. CDR3 sequence (DNA): TGCGCCAGCAGCCCTTTCTCGTTCTCCTCCTATGGCTACACCTTC.

J is TRBJ2-1 and V is TRBV2, with D unresolved. Germline CDR1 SNHLY, CDR2 FYNNEI. Trimming removed 8 bases from V and 2 bases from J, with 13 bases in between. CDR3 size: 14 residues. The CDR3: CASLFSETYNEQFF. CDR3 coding DNA: TGTGCCAGCTTGTTCAGCGAAACCTACAATGAGCAGTTCTTC.

This clone was observed a few times. V is TRBV6-5 and J is TRBJ1-4, with 7 bases matching TRBD1. The germline V gene has CDR1 MNHEY and CDR2 SVGAGI. V trimming: 7 bases; J trimming: 8 bases; junction bases outside the gene matches: 7. This CDR3 has 13 amino acids. Here the CDR3 reads CASKGADSEKLFF. The CDR3 nucleotides read TGTGCCAGCAAGGGGGCGGACTCCGAAAAACTGTTTTTT.

The V call is TRBV19, the J call TRBJ2-2; maybe TRBD1 (6 bases). Germline loops: CDR1 LNHDA, CDR2 SQIVND (reference sequence). The CDR3 contains 14 residues. Trimming took 7 bases from V and 2 from J, leaving 11 bases between them. The CDR3, as DNA: TGTGCCAGTAACCAACAGGGCAACACCGGGGAGCTGTTTTTT. Amino acid sequence: CASNQQGNTGELFF.

Relative to its sample, this clone is medium-sized. The J gene is TRBJ2-1, the V gene TRBV9; no reliable D call. The CDR3 is 13 amino acids. V shed 0 bases and J shed 6 bases, with 7 bases lying between them. Germline lookup yields CDR1 SGDLS and CDR2 YYNGEE. The DNA for the CDR3 is TGTGCCAGCAGCGTAGAGGCAGTCAATGAGCAGTTCTTC. Its protein product is CASSVEAVNEQFF.

This clone was picked up one time. V is TRBV25-1 and J is TRBJ1-2, with 9 bases matching TRBD1. V shed 6 bases, J shed 5 bases, and the junction held 4 bases outside the gene matches. The CDR3 length is 13 residues. Germline-derived CDR1 and CDR2 are MGHDK and SYGVNS. The CDR3 reads CASRGQGGYGYTF. The CDR3 region has the DNA TGTGCCAGCAGGGGACAGGGCGGGTATGGCTACACCTTC.

The chain links TRBV11-2 to TRBJ2-7, with D uncertain. Germline CDR1 reads SGHAT; CDR2 reads FQNNGV. Between the trimmed V and J ends, which lost 9 bases and 7 bases, there was a span of 10 bases. This CDR3 region has 10 residues. The CDR3 nucleotides are TGTGCCAGTTCCCACCGGGAGCAGTACTTC. Protein sequence: CASSHREQYF.

The chain couples TRBV27 to TRBJ1-1, with 7 bases fitting TRBD1. Trimming cost V 2 bases and J 4 bases; bases outside gene matches: 7. The CDR3 has 15 amino acids. CDR1 MNHEY and CDR2 SMNVEV come from the germline V gene (reference sequence). CDR3 in DNA: TGTGCCAGCAGTTTAAGGGGGCAGGGTGTCACTGAAGCTTTCTTT. Amino acids: CASSLRGQGVTEAFF.

The chain recombines TRBV5-4 with TRBJ2-7; D perhaps matches TRBD2 (6 bases). Trimming shortened V by 2 bases and J by 5 bases, and 11 bases separated the two germline ends. The CDR3 has 13 amino acids. CDR1 and CDR2 (germline): SGHNT, YYREEE (reference sequence). This CDR3 reads CASSFRELNEQYF. The DNA of the CDR3 is TGTGCCAGCAGCTTTCGGGAGTTAAACGAGCAGTACTTC. Full variable domain (outside the CDR3, taken from reference TRBV5-4 and TRBJ2-7): ETGVTQSPTHLIKTRGQQVTLRCSSQSGHNTVSWYQQALGQGPQFIFQYYREEENGRGNFPPRFSGLQFPNYSSELNVNALELDDSALYLCASSFRELNEQYFGPGTRLTVT.

J is TRBJ2-7 and V is TRBV7-4; D might be TRBD2 (6 bases). The CDR3 has 15 residues. Germline CDR1 is SGHVT and CDR2 is SQSDAQ. Deletions cut 5 bases from V and 0 bases from J, with 14 bases between. The CDR3 loop is CASSVTRPHSYEQYF. The CDR3 nucleotides are TGTGCCAGCAGCGTGACTAGGCCCCACTCCTACGAGCAGTACTTC.

The chain employs TRBV5-6 and TRBJ1-1; 8 bases fit TRBD1. CDR3 length equals 18 residues. With V trimmed by 4 bases and J by 0 bases, 14 bases remained unmatched. CDR1 and CDR2 (germline): SGHDT, YYEEEE. CDR3 sequence: CASSLYIQGASLNTEAFF. The CDR3 DNA follows: TGTGCCAGCAGCCTTTATATCCAGGGGGCTTCGCTGAACACTGAAGCTTTCTTT.

This clone was counted once. The genes are TRBV7-9 and TRBJ2-3; TRBD2 agrees at 8 bases. Per germline, CDR1 SEHNR and CDR2 FQNEAQ (reference sequence). The CDR3 runs 15 residues. With V trimmed by 6 bases and J by 5 bases, 10 bases remained unmatched. The CDR3 region has the DNA TGTGCCAGCAGGGGGTCCATAGCGGGAAGAGATACGCAGTATTTT. This translates into CASRGSIAGRDTQYF.

This chain joins TRBV7-9 and TRBJ2-6, with D perhaps matching TRBD2 (6 bases). The germline CDR1 and CDR2 sequences are SEHNR and FQNEAQ (reference sequence). The CDR3 consists of 15 residues. V lost 1 base and J 3 bases, leaving 7 bases between the germline ends. The chain's CDR3 is CASSLEGLGANVLTF. Written as DNA, the CDR3 is TGTGCCAGCAGCTTAGAGGGACTTGGGGCCAACGTCCTGACTTTC. Filled out from reference TRBV7-9 and TRBJ2-6, the complete variable domain reads DTGVSQNPRHKITKRGQNVTFRCDPISEHNRLYWYRQTLGQGPEFLTYFQNEAQLEKSRLLSDRFSAERPKGSFSTLEIQRTEQGDSAMYLCASSLEGLGANVLTFGAGSRLTVL.

The chain carries TRBV19 and TRBJ2-5, with D perhaps matching TRBD1 (6 bases). The CDR3 covers 15 residues. V dropped 3 bases and J dropped 4 bases, with 15 bases sitting between them. The V gene's germline CDR1 is LNHDA and CDR2 SQIVND (reference sequence). CDR3 in amino acids: CASSIGQGSRETQYF. As DNA, the CDR3 is TGTGCCAGTAGTATCGGGCAGGGGTCCCGAGAGACCCAGTACTTC.

CDR3 DNA sequence: TGTGCCAGCAGCTTAGATGGCAACGGGGGCTGGCCCCAGCATTTT. Its translation is CASSLDGNGGWPQHF. The chain combines TRBV11-2 with TRBJ1-5; possibly TRBD1 for D (6 bases). The CDR3 loop spans 15 amino acids. Trimming cost V 0 bases and J 9 bases, with 15 bases left between them. Germline V gene data show CDR1 as SGHAT and CDR2 as FQNNGV.

This clone was seen just once. J is TRBJ2-7 and V is TRBV6-1; 9 bases agree with TRBD1. The germline CDR1 and CDR2 sequences are MNHNS and SASEGT. This CDR3 contains 14 residues. Trimming at V came to 10 bases and at J to 1 base, leaving 8 bases not matched to a gene. CDR3 amino acids: CATQRDRASYEQYF. CDR3 DNA: TGTGCCACTCAGCGGGACAGGGCGTCCTACGAGCAGTACTTC.

This sequence joins TRBV25-1 and TRBJ1-3; D is unclear. V lost 5 bases to trimming and J lost 6 bases, with 11 bases between them. This CDR3 has 13 residues. CDR1 and CDR2 (germline): MGHDK, SYGVNS. CDR3 in amino acids: CASSLPSVNTIYF. In nucleotides, the CDR3 is TGTGCCAGCAGTCTTCCGTCGGTAAACACCATATATTTT.

The chain has TRBV6-5 and TRBJ1-2; TRBD1 matches 8 bases. Unmatched junction bases numbered 9, after V lost 6 bases and J lost 3 bases. The CDR3 has 15 amino acids. CDR1 and CDR2 (germline): MNHEY, SVGAGI. The CDR3 sequence is CASSPTLDRDYGYTF. The CDR3 region has the DNA TGTGCCAGCAGCCCTACCTTGGACAGGGACTATGGCTACACCTTC.

The chain combines TRBV28 with TRBJ2-5, with D perhaps matching TRBD2 (6 bases). The CDR3 has 16 residues. Trimming cost V 5 bases and J 4 bases, with 20 bases left between them. Germline V gene sequence: CDR1 MDHEN, CDR2 SYDVKM. The CDR3 coding sequence is TGTGCCAGCAGTCAACCGGGACTCCAGGAGAGAGAGACCCAGTACTTC. It is translated as CASSQPGLQERETQYF. The variable domain in full, with the rest retrieved from reference TRBV28 and TRBJ2-5, is DVKVTQSSRYLVKRTGEKVFLECVQDMDHENMFWYRQDPGLGLRLIYFSYDVKMKEKGDIPEGYSVSREKKERFSLILESASTNQTSMYLCASSQPGLQERETQYFGPGTRLLVL.

The chain links TRBV25-1 to TRBJ2-7; no firm D call. The V end lost 6 bases, the J end lost 2 bases, and 8 bases lay between the germline ends. Germline V gene data show CDR1 as MGHDK and CDR2 as SYGVNS. The CDR3 loop spans 12 amino acids. CDR3 sequence (DNA): TGTGCCAGCAGCCCAACAACCTACGAGCAGTACTTC. Residues: CASSPTTYEQYF.

The chain is built from TRBV14 and TRBJ1-1; unclear D gene. V lost 6 bases and J 1 base, leaving 6 bases between the germline ends. This CDR3 spans 12 amino acids. The V gene's germline CDR1 is SGHDN and CDR2 FVKESK. The CDR3 is CASSFGNTEAFF. The DNA for the CDR3 is TGTGCCAGCAGTTTTGGGAACACTGAAGCTTTCTTT.

This chain connects TRBV10-3 to TRBJ2-7; no definite D call. Germline assignment: CDR1 ENHRY and CDR2 SYGVKD. The CDR3 consists of 14 residues. Trimming took off 0 bases at V and 2 bases at J, with 8 bases between the two ends. CDR3: CAISESGGTYEQYF. The DNA for the CDR3 is TGTGCCATCAGTGAGTCGGGTGGGACCTACGAGCAGTACTTC.

Written as DNA, the CDR3 is TGTGCCAGCTCACCCGGGGTATCCTATAATTCACCCCTCCACTTT. It encodes CASSPGVSYNSPLHF. This chain links TRBV7-8 with TRBJ1-6, with unresolved D. CDR3 size: 15 residues. CDR1 is SGHVS and CDR2 is FQNEAQ in the germline V gene. V was trimmed by 8 bases and J by 1 base, leaving 12 bases between them. The whole variable domain, remainder taken from reference TRBV7-8 and TRBJ1-6, is GAGVSQSPRYKVAKRGQDVALRCDPISGHVSLFWYQQALGQGPEFLTYFQNEAQLDKSGLPSDRFFAERPEGSVSTLKIQRTQQEDSAVYLCASSPGVSYNSPLHFGNGTRLTVT.